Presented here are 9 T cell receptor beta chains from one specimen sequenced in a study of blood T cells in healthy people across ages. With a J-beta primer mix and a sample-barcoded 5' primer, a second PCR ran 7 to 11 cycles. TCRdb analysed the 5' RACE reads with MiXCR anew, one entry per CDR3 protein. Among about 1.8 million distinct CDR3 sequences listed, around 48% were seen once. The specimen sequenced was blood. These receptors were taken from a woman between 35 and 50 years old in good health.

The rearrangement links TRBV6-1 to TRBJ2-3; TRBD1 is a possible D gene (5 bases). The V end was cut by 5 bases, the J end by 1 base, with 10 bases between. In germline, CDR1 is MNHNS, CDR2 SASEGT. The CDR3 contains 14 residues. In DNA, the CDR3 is TGTGCCAGCAGTTCGAAGGGGCGCACAGATACGCAGTATTTT. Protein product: CASSSKGRTDTQYF.

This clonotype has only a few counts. The CDR3, as DNA: TGCGCCAGCAGCTTCCGTTTTGGGGCCTCCACAGATACGCAGTATTTT. Translating gives CASSFRFGASTDTQYF. This rearrangement joins TRBV5-1 to TRBJ2-3, with D possibly TRBD1 on 5 matching bases. CDR1 and CDR2 from the germline V gene are SGHRS and YFSETQ. This CDR3 spans 16 amino acids. Trimming cost V 2 bases and J 2 bases, with 15 bases left between them.

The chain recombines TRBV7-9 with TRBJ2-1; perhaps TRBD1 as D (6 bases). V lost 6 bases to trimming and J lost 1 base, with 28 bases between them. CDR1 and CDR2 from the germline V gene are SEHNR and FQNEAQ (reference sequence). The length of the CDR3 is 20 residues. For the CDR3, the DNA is TGTGCCAGCAGGCAGACAGGCAATGACCGCTCGGGCCATTCCTACAATGAGCAGTTCTTC. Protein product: CASRQTGNDRSGHSYNEQFF.

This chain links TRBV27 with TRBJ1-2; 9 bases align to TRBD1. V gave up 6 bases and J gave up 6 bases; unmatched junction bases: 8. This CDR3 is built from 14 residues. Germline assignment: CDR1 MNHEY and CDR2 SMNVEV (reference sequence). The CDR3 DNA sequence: TGTGCCAGCAGCGGGACAGGGCAACTTCATGGCTACACCTTC. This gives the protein CASSGTGQLHGYTF.

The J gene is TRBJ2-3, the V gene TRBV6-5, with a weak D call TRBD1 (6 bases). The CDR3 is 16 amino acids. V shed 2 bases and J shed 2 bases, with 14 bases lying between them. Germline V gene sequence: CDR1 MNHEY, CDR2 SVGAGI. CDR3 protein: CASSYDWQGLTDTQYF. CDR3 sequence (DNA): TGTGCCAGCAGTTACGATTGGCAGGGGCTCACAGATACGCAGTATTTT.

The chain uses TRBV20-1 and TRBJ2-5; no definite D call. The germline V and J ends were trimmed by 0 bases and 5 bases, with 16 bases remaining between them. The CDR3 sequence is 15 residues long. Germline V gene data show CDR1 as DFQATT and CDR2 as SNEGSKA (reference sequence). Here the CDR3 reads CSARDHRAVGETQYF. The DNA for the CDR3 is TGCAGTGCTAGAGATCATCGAGCTGTCGGGGAGACCCAGTACTTC.

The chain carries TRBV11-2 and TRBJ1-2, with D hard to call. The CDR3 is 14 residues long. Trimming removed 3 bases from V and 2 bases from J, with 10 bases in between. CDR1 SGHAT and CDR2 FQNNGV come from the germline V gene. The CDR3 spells CASSFPDGNYGYTF. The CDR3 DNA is TGTGCCAGCAGCTTCCCTGACGGGAACTATGGCTACACCTTC.

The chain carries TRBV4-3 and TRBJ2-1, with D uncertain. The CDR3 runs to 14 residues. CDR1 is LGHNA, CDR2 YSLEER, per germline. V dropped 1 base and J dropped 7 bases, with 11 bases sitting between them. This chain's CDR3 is CASSQAFMVNEQFF. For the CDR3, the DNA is TGCGCCAGCAGCCAAGCGTTCATGGTGAATGAGCAGTTCTTC.

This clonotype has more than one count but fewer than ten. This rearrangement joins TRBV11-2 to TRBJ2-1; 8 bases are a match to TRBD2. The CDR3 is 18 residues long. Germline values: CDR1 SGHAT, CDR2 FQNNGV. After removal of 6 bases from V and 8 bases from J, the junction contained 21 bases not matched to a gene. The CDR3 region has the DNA TGTGCCAGCAGTCATCGGACTAGCTCCTACAGCCCGTCGGATGAGCAGTTCTTC. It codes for CASSHRTSSYSPSDEQFF.